This T cell receptor (beta chain) stems from a study of blood T cell repertoires in COVID-19. Study information: The United States, Italy and Spain were the sources of the acute and convalescent COVID-19 samples. From T cells, B-cell-depleted T cells, or PBMCs came the material, which was cDNA or gDNA.

How the authors handled the data: Estimates of nucleated cell counts were drawn from the amplification of reference gene primers. The repertoire was sequenced with immunoSEQ multiplex PCR; TCRdb's copy has only in-frame clones and lacks some. From that table come the V and J calls and clone size; the DNA was used to work out D and trimming. The data hold about 100,000 clones, with roughly two thirds observed a single time. In its sample, this clone was seen once. J gave up 0 bases and V 5 bases, and 5 bases lay outside the gene matches. Per germline, CDR1 SGHTA and CDR2 FQGTGA. The CDR3 has 15 residues.

The source of this sequence is a man older than 75 with acute or convalescent COVID-19. The chain employs TRBV7-3 and TRBJ2-3; TRBD2 matches at 7 bases. The sequenced sample was peripheral blood. CDR3 loop: CASSPTSDSTDTQYF. CDR3 nucleotides: TGTGCCAGCAGCCCCACTAGCGACAGCACAGATACGCAGTATTTT.